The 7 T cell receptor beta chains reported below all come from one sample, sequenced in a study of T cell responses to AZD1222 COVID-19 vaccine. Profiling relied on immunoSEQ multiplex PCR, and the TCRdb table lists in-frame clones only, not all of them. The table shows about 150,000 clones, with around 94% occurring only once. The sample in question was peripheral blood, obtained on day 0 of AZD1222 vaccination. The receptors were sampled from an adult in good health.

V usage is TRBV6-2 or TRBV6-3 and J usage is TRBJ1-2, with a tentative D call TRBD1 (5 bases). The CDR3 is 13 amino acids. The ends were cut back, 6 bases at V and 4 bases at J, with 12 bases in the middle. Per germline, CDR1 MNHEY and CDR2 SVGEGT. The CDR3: CASSTRDLYGYTF. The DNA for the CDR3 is TGTGCCAGCAGCACCCGGGACCTCTATGGCTACACCTTC.

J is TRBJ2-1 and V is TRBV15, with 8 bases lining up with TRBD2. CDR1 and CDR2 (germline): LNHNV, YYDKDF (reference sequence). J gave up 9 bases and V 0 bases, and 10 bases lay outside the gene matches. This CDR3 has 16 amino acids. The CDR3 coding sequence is TGTGCCACCAGCAGAGATGGAGTAGCGGGACAAGGTGAGCAGTTCTTC. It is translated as CATSRDGVAGQGEQFF.

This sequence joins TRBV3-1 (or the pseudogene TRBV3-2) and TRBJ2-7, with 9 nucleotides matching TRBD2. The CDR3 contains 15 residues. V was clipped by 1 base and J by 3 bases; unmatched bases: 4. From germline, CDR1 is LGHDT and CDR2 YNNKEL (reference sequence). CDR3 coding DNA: TGTGCCAGCAGCCAAGTTACTAGCGGGTACTACGAGCAGTACGTC. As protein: CASSQVTSGYYEQYV.

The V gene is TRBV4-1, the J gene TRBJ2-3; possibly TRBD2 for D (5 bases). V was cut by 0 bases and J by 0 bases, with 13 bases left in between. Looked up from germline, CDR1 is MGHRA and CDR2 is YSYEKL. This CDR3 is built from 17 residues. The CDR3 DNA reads TGCGCCAGCAGCCAAGAGGGTCCGGGGATGAGCACAGATACGCAGTATTTT. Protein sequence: CASSQEGPGMSTDTQYF.

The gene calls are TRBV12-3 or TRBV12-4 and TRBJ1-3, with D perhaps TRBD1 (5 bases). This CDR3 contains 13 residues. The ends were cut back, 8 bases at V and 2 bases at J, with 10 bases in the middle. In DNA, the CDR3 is TGTGCCAGCGTGCGGGGGACTGGAAACACCATATATTTT. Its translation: CASVRGTGNTIYF.

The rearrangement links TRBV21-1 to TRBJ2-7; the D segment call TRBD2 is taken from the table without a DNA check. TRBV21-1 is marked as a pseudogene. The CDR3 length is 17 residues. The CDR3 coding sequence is TGTGCCAGCAGCAGTGGAGGACGAACCCGAAACAACTACGAGCAGTACGTC. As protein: CASSSGGRTRNNYEQYV.

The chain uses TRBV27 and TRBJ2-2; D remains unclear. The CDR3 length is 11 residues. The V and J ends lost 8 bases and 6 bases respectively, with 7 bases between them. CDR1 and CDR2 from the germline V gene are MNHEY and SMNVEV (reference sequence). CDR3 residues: CASRISGELFF. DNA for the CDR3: TGTGCCAGCCGAATTTCCGGGGAGCTGTTTTTT.